The clone carrying this T cell receptor beta chain was detected many times. The sample originates from a study of T-cell reconstitution after alpha-beta-depleted transplantation in children. With 5 bases removed from V and 4 bases from J, the gap between germline ends came to 13 bases. Germline CDR1 SGHAT, CDR2 FQNNGV. The CDR3 runs 14 residues. This sample's TCRbeta library carried unique molecular identifier barcodes. TCRdb called the PCR reads again in MiXCR, with one record for every CDR3 protein. The sample holds 75,000 to 100,000 distinct CDR3 sequences; approximately 9.2% are singletons and the top ten take approximately 7%.

Sequenced material: PBMCs from the stem cell graft donor, taken from the stem cell graft. This receptor was taken from a human donor who donated a stem cell graft to a child with congenital amegakaryocytic thrombocytopenia. The V call is TRBV11-2, the J call TRBJ2-3; D ambiguous. The CDR3 DNA sequence: TGTGCCAGCAGCCTCGACATTCCCCCAGATACGCAGTATTTT. Amino acid sequence: CASSLDIPPDTQYF.